The 12 T cell receptor beta chains given below trace back to one sample, sequenced in a study of neoadjuvant anti-PD-1 for oral cavity cancer. Clones were read by immunoSEQ multiplex PCR, and TCRdb kept only the in-frame ones, dropping some. Among under 15,000 clones listed, roughly 60% were seen once. Material: tumor tissue, obtained before nivolumab (anti-PD-1) treatment. These receptors all stem from a person aged 35-79 years with oral cavity squamous cell carcinoma. The donor label of this sample is uncertain.

CDR3 region: CASKRELDTGELFF. The DNA of the CDR3 is TGTGCCAGTAAGCGGGAGTTGGACACCGGGGAGCTGTTTTTT. This sequence joins TRBV19 and TRBJ2-2; 8 bases agree with TRBD2. Germline V gene data show CDR1 as LNHDA and CDR2 as SQIVND (reference sequence). The CDR3 loop spans 14 amino acids. Losses at the gene ends were 7 bases for V and 3 bases for J; bases not matched to a gene: 4.

This clone came up once. The rearrangement links TRBV7-8 to TRBJ1-1; 7 nucleotides agree with TRBD1. Germline assignment: CDR1 SGHVS and CDR2 FQNEAQ. The CDR3 covers 15 residues. V trimming: 3 bases; J trimming: 1 base; junction bases outside the gene matches: 5. DNA of the CDR3: TGTGCCAGCAGCTTGACAGGGATGGGGAACACTGAAGCTTTCTTT. It yields the protein CASSLTGMGNTEAFF.

This chain joins TRBV7-9 and TRBJ1-4, with D perhaps matching TRBD1 (5 bases). The CDR3 is 11 amino acids. Between the trimmed V and J ends, which lost 5 bases and 9 bases, there was a span of 7 bases. Germline values: CDR1 SEHNR, CDR2 FQNEAQ (reference sequence). CDR3 sequence (DNA): TGTGCCAGCAGCGGGGGGAAAAAACTGTTTTTT. The encoded protein is CASSGGKKLFF. The whole variable domain, filled in from reference TRBV7-9 and TRBJ1-4, reads DTGVSQNPRHKITKRGQNVTFRCDPISEHNRLYWYRQTLGQGPEFLTYFQNEAQLEKSRLLSDRFSAERPKGSFSTLEIQRTEQGDSAMYLCASSGGKKLFFGSGTQLSVL.

V gene TRBV7-9 combines with J gene TRBJ1-1, with no clear D. Germline assignment: CDR1 SEHNR and CDR2 FQNEAQ (reference sequence). The length of the CDR3 is 14 residues. V lost 0 bases, J lost 3 bases, and 8 bases lay in between. In DNA, the CDR3 is TGTGCCAGCAGCTTAGCCCGGTCCGACACTGAAGCTTTCTTT. As protein: CASSLARSDTEAFF.

The chain is built from TRBV6-1 and TRBJ1-2; 7 nucleotides agree with TRBD1. Trimming took 1 base from V and 10 from J; bases not matched to a gene: 9. This CDR3 has 14 residues. Germline lookup yields CDR1 MNHNS and CDR2 SASEGT. The CDR3 coding sequence is TGTGCCAGCAGTGAAGGGGGACAGTCGAGGGTCTACACCTTC. The encoded protein is CASSEGGQSRVYTF.

The chain combines TRBV9 with TRBJ2-3; 8 nucleotides agree with TRBD2. V shed 1 base and J 1 base; nucleotides not matched to a gene: 2. Germline V gene data show CDR1 as SGDLS and CDR2 as YYNGEE. This CDR3 is 15 amino acids long. This chain's CDR3 is CASSVMTSGTDTQYF. CDR3 sequence (DNA): TGTGCCAGCAGCGTAATGACTAGCGGCACAGATACGCAGTATTTT.

This clone was recorded once. The chain links TRBV18 to TRBJ2-3; D uncertain. This CDR3 is built from 14 residues. The V and J ends lost 0 bases and 6 bases respectively, with 10 bases between them. The germline V gene encodes CDR1 KGHSH and CDR2 LQKENI. The CDR3 DNA reads as TGTGCCAGCTCACCACCGTCATTGCCCGATACGCAGTATTTT. As protein: CASSPPSLPDTQYF.

The chain joins TRBV5-1 to TRBJ1-6; no firm D call. V was cut by 2 bases and J by 10 bases, with 16 bases left in between. This CDR3 is 15 amino acids long. Germline V CDR1 and CDR2: SGHRS, YFSETQ. CDR3 DNA sequence: TGCGCCAGCAGCTTAACCAGCCCGGTTGGCTCACCCCTCCACTTT. It codes for CASSLTSPVGSPLHF.

This clone was seen more than once but under ten times. This chain's CDR3 is CASSITGAAMNTEAFF. The CDR3 DNA reads TGTGCCAGCAGTATTACGGGGGCGGCAATGAACACTGAAGCTTTCTTT. The rearrangement links TRBV27 to TRBJ1-1; D perhaps matches TRBD1 (6 bases). The CDR3 has 16 amino acids. Per the germline V gene, CDR1 is MNHEY and CDR2 is SMNVEV (reference sequence). With 5 bases removed from V and 0 bases from J, the gap between germline ends came to 16 bases.

The rearrangement links TRBV7-1 to TRBJ2-3, with D uncertain. TRBV7-1 is flagged as an ORF with uncertain function. Trimming removed 4 bases at V and 6 bases at J, with 17 bases between. The CDR3 sequence is 15 residues long. In nucleotides, the CDR3 is TGTGCCAGCAGCTTTCCCGGACCACTCCAGGATACGCAGTATTTT. Translation: CASSFPGPLQDTQYF.

The J gene is TRBJ1-4, the V gene TRBV6-1; possibly TRBD1 for D (5 bases). The V and J ends lost 4 bases and 2 bases respectively, with 11 bases between them. CDR1 and CDR2 from the germline V gene are MNHNS and SASEGT. The CDR3 is 15 residues long. The CDR3 region has the DNA TGTGCCAGCAGTGGTGGGACTCGGACTAATGAAAAACTGTTTTTT. It specifies CASSGGTRTNEKLFF.

This chain connects TRBV9 to TRBJ2-7; D possibly uses TRBD1 or TRBD2 (5 bases each). Germline V gives CDR1 SGDLS, CDR2 YYNGEE. This CDR3 is 14 amino acids long. Trimming cost V 4 bases and J 2 bases, with 13 bases left between them. The CDR3: CASSLAQGAYEQYF. The CDR3, as DNA: TGTGCCAGCAGCTTGGCGCAGGGAGCCTACGAGCAGTACTTC.